The entry below describes one T cell receptor (beta chain). Its specificity is unknown. The primer mix had 60 Vbeta and 13 Jbeta primers. In the source study's methods: The count from a later analysis was about 80 million unique TCR beta chains, about 9.9 million of them shared. The assay was immunoSEQ multiplex PCR, and TCRdb's table has in-frame clones only and misses some. From that table come the V and J calls and clone size; the DNA was used to work out D and trimming. This sample's clone table lists some 200,000 clones. This sample was taken from a study of cytomegalovirus exposure and HLA in healthy donors. The study, taken as a whole, reports: Serostatus for CMV was the only available immune exposure information. Later analysis found that TCR beta chains associated with HLA were more clonally expanded than other, equally common chains.

V was cut by 4 bases and J by 7 bases, with 10 bases left in between. Germline V gene sequence: CDR1 WNHNN, CDR2 SYGVQD (reference sequence). The CDR3 length is 13 residues. The V gene is TRBV10-1, the J gene TRBJ2-2; TRBD2 might be the D (6 bases). The receptor was isolated from a man aged 25 to 40 in good health and CMV-seronegative. The sample taken for sequencing was PBMCs. Here the CDR3 DNA reads TGCGCCAGCAGTGTGGGGGGTATCGGGGAGCTGTTTTTT. Translation: CASSVGGIGELFF.